Below, 22 T cell receptor beta chains from the same sample are listed, as sequenced in a study of tumor-infiltrating lymphocytes in primary liver carcinoma. Co-extraction of RNA and DNA was performed on 20-30 mg of unsorted bulk tissue. A primer matching the constant region was used to make TCR beta cDNA from approximately 520 ng of total RNA. A slightly modified ARM-PCR protocol with three nested multiplex PCR rounds produced these TCR beta libraries. Two initial PCR rounds of around 9 cycles each paired TRBV1-TRBV30 forward primers with a C-beta reverse primer. TCRdb itself ran the multiplex PCR reads through MiXCR, one entry per CDR3 protein. The profile shows tens of thousands of distinct CDR3 sequences, 70% to 85% of them singletons. Sequencing was carried out using liver tumor tissue from sampling region 3. The subset is: tumor region T3, left-lateral pole. The receptors were sampled from a man in his forties with primary liver carcinoma and hepatitis B virus infection.

This clonotype showed up just once. An end of the junction does not agree with germline; a read error may underlie this. The chain recombines TRBV11-2 with TRBJ2-7; D ambiguous. The CDR3 is 11 residues long. Germline values: CDR1 SGHAT, CDR2 FQNNGV. The CDR3 loop is CANSLVYEKYF. Written as DNA, the CDR3 is TGTGCCAACAGCTTAGTCTACGAGAAATACTTC.

Note on this clonotype: This could be a read error, since a much larger clone is one nucleotide away. The genes are TRBV7-9 and TRBJ2-1, with 10 bases identical to TRBD2. CDR1 is SEHNR, CDR2 FQNEAQ, per germline (reference sequence). The CDR3 is 16 residues long. V lost 3 bases and J lost 9; bases outside the gene matches: 11. The CDR3 DNA sequence: TGTGCCAGCAGCTTTCCCTCGCTAGCGGGAGTTGCTGAGCAGTTCTTC. Translating it yields CASSFPSLAGVAEQFF. The entire variable domain, with the rest obtained from reference TRBV7-9 and TRBJ2-1, is as follows: DTGVSQNPRHKITKRGQNVTFRCDPISEHNRLYWYRQTLGQGPEFLTYFQNEAQLEKSRLLSDRFSAERPKGSFSTLEIQRTEQGDSAMYLCASSFPSLAGVAEQFFGPGTRLTVL.

As for this clonotype: At one end, the junction sequence differs from germline, possibly due to a read error. V usage is TRBV4-1 and J usage is TRBJ2-5; TRBD2 aligns across 7 bases. Germline CDR1 reads MGHRA; CDR2 reads YSYEKL. The CDR3 spans 14 residues. The CDR3 DNA follows: TGCGCCAGCAGCCAAGATATGCTAGCGGAGACCCAGCACTTC. It yields the protein CASSQDMLAETQHF.

Note on this clonotype: At one end, the junction sequence differs from germline, possibly due to a read error. J is TRBJ2-1 and V is TRBV11-3, with D perhaps TRBD1 (5 bases). The V gene's germline CDR1 is SGHNT and CDR2 YENEEA. This CDR3 region has 14 residues. The CDR3, as DNA: TGTGCCTGCAGCTTAGTCGGGCAGGGCAATGTGCAGTTCTTC. Translated: CACSLVGQGNVQFF.

Details on this clonotype: Germline is not matched at one junction end, which may reflect a read error. The CDR3 sequence is CAISKSRGPNTEAFF. CDR3 DNA: TGTGCCATCAGTAAGTCGCGGGGTCCGAACACTGAAGCTTTCTTT. The chain links TRBV10-3 to TRBJ1-1; no definite D call. The germline CDR1 and CDR2 sequences are ENHRY and SYGVKD. The CDR3 length is 15 residues.

This clonotype was counted once. Sequence at one end of the junction differs from germline and may be a read error. CDR3 in DNA: TGTACCATCAGCTTCCTTTTTAGCTCCTACGAGCAGTACTTT. Encoded protein: CTISFLFSSYEQYF. The chain is built from TRBV11-2 and TRBJ2-7, with unresolved D. The CDR3 spans 14 residues. Germline values: CDR1 SGHAT, CDR2 FQNNGV.

This clonotype was detected many times. The chain carries TRBV28 and TRBJ2-1; D is perhaps TRBD1 (6 bases). V shed 6 bases and J shed 3 bases, with 12 bases lying between them. The CDR3 consists of 14 residues. Germline assignment: CDR1 MDHEN and CDR2 SYDVKM. CDR3 amino acids: CASSPPRGYNEQFF. Here the CDR3 DNA reads TGTGCCAGCAGCCCACCCAGGGGCTACAATGAGCAGTTCTTC.

This clonotype showed up just once. One base away lies a much larger clone, so this may be a sequencing read error. This chain connects TRBV29-1 to TRBJ2-1, with a tentative D call TRBD1 (6 bases). The CDR3 loop spans 13 amino acids. Per germline, CDR1 SQVTM and CDR2 ANQGSEA. CDR3 in amino acids: CSVEESGVDEHSF. The CDR3, as DNA: TGCAGCGTTGAAGAATCAGGGGTTGATGAGCATTCCTTC.

The genes are TRBV6-1 and TRBJ2-2; D is possibly TRBD2 (6 bases). The CDR3 is 14 amino acids. Trimming removed 10 bases at V and 3 bases at J, with 15 bases between. Germline CDR1 MNHNS, CDR2 SASEGT. Here the CDR3 DNA reads TGTGCCAATGTGGGGAGGTTGGACACCGGGGAGCTGTTTTTT. Translation: CANVGRLDTGELFF.

This chain uses TRBV5-4 with TRBJ2-5, with 7 bases fitting TRBD2. Per the germline V gene, CDR1 is SGHNT and CDR2 is YYREEE (reference sequence). This CDR3 comprises 15 residues. The CDR3 sequence: CVNSFFHAGEETQYF. The CDR3 bases are TGTGTCAACAGCTTTTTTCACGCGGGAGAAGAGACCCAGTACTTC.

For this clonotype: Because it lacks the conserved phenylalanine or tryptophan at the end, this CDR3 is likely a read error. This chain uses TRBV6-5 with TRBJ2-1, with 9 positions matching TRBD2. CDR3 length equals 14 residues. Germline assignment: CDR1 MNHEY and CDR2 SVGAGI. V shed 2 bases and J 12 bases; nucleotides not matched to a gene: 8. CDR3 DNA: TGTGCCAGCAGTTACACCGGGACTAGCAGGGGGCAGTTCGTC. This codes for CASSYTGTSRGQFV.

Concerning this clonotype itself: Its ends do not fully match the called genes, so a read error is possible. CDR3 DNA: TGTGCCAGCAGCCTCCTTCGAGGACCGAACACCGGGGGGCTGTTTTTT. This sequence encodes CASSLLRGPNTGGLFF. The rearrangement uses TRBV7-8 and TRBJ2-2; TRBD2 is a possible D gene (6 bases). The CDR3 runs 16 residues. Germline CDR1 SGHVS, CDR2 FQNEAQ.

Notes on this clonotype: The junction shows a germline mismatch at one end, possibly a read error. This chain connects TRBV4-1 to TRBJ2-3, with D possibly TRBD2 on 6 matching bases. The CDR3 is 16 residues long. Germline V gene sequence: CDR1 MGHRA, CDR2 YSYEKL. As DNA, the CDR3 is TGCGTCAGCAACCCAGAGGCGGGGATAAGCAAAGATACGCAGTATTTT. Protein sequence: CVSNPEAGISKDTQYF.

This clonotype has a handful of counts. One end of the junction does not line up with germline, which may come from a read error. The chain uses TRBV29-1 and TRBJ2-2; D remains unclear. The CDR3 is made up of 12 amino acids. CDR1 is SQVTM, CDR2 ANQGSEA, per germline. CDR3 in amino acids: CSVATNTRELFF. The DNA of the CDR3 is TGCAGTGTTGCTACAAACACCAGGGAGCTGTTTTTT.

This chain joins TRBV29-1 and TRBJ2-7, with D hard to call. Trimming took 4 bases from V and 7 from J, leaving 14 bases between them. The CDR3 extends over 12 amino acids. Germline values: CDR1 SQVTM, CDR2 ANQGSEA. CDR3 in amino acids: CSVGDLGREQYF. For the CDR3, the DNA is TGCAGCGTTGGAGATCTAGGGCGAGAGCAGTACTTC.

The chain recombines TRBV5-4 with TRBJ2-2; 13 bases are a match to TRBD2. V trimming: 8 bases; J trimming: 2 bases; junction bases outside the gene matches: 9. The CDR3 has 17 amino acids. Germline V CDR1 and CDR2: SGHNT, YYREEE (reference sequence). The DNA of the CDR3 is TGTGCCAGTAACCCGGGGGGACTAGCGGGAAACACCGGGGAGCTGTTTTTT. This translates into CASNPGGLAGNTGELFF.

About this clonotype itself: Relative to the germline gene, one junction end is altered; a read error may explain this. The V gene is TRBV9, the J gene TRBJ2-2; no definite D call. In germline, CDR1 is SGDLS, CDR2 YYNGEE. This CDR3 has 15 residues. CDR3 loop: CTSSVALGQPGELFF. CDR3 DNA sequence: TGTACCAGCAGCGTAGCTCTGGGTCAACCCGGGGAGCTGTTTTTT.

About this clonotype: Since the CDR3 does not end with the conserved phenylalanine or tryptophan, this likely comes from a read error. J is TRBJ2-3 and V is TRBV10-3; 10 bases are shared with TRBD2. CDR1 ENHRY and CDR2 SYGVKD come from the germline V gene. The CDR3 runs to 14 residues. For the CDR3, the DNA is TGTACCATCAGCCTAGCGGGAGTTGAGGATACGCAGTATATT. Translated: CTISLAGVEDTQYI.

Comments on this clonotype: A read error is likely, as this CDR3 ends without the conserved phenylalanine or tryptophan. The rearrangement links TRBV7-8 to TRBJ1-2; the D gene is possibly TRBD1 (6 bases). The CDR3 consists of 15 residues. Between the trimmed V and J ends, which lost 5 bases and 2 bases, there was a span of 15 bases. Looked up from germline, CDR1 is SGHVS and CDR2 is FQNEAQ. CDR3 nucleotides: TGTGCCAGCAGCCCACAGGGCAGGGAGAACTATGGCTACACCATC. The encoded protein is CASSPQGRENYGYTI.

This clonotype has a count of ten or more. The genes are TRBV12-5 and TRBJ1-1; D remains ambiguous. The V and J ends lost 0 bases and 1 base respectively, with 9 bases between them. CDR1 is LGHNT, CDR2 FRNRAP, per germline. CDR3 size: 15 residues. CDR3 DNA: TGTGCTAGTGGTTTGGTAATCGGGCAGAACACTGAAGCTTTCTTT. The encoded protein is CASGLVIGQNTEAFF.

This clonotype was found a few times. The V and J genes are TRBV23-1 and TRBJ1-2; D is ambiguous. TRBV23-1 is recorded as an ORF, its role being uncertain. The CDR3 consists of 16 residues. Between the trimmed V and J ends, which lost 1 base and 4 bases, there was a span of 16 bases. The CDR3 protein is CASSQCRRQPSYGYTF. The CDR3 nucleotides read TGCGCCAGCAGTCAATGCCGACGTCAGCCCTCCTATGGCTACACCTTC.

With respect to this clonotype: The junction departs from germline at one end; a sequencing error may be responsible. This rearrangement joins TRBV10-3 to TRBJ1-1; 7 nucleotides align to TRBD1. This CDR3 has 13 amino acids. CDR1 and CDR2 from the germline V gene are ENHRY and SYGVKD. For the CDR3, the DNA is TGTGCCGCAGGGGGGATGCAGAACCATGAAGCTTCCTTT. This translates into CAAGGMQNHEASF.